This passage covers 4 T cell receptor beta chains from one sample sequenced in a study of monozygotic twins with inflammatory bowel disease. TCRdb reprocessed the 5' RACE reads; each CDR3 protein has one entry and no DNA is given. The sample table includes approximately 400,000 distinct CDR3 sequences. Sequenced sample: blood. The receptors originated from a human donor with ulcerative colitis or Crohn's disease, or a healthy co-twin of an affected twin (not recorded which).

V is TRBV2 and J is TRBJ1-1; TCRdb's D call of TRBD1 is untestable without DNA. The CDR3 runs 13 residues. Germline CDR1 is SNHLY and CDR2 is FYNNEI. The CDR3 protein is CASRGDRNTEAFF.

CDR3 sequence reads: CASSRAQGQLASEQYF. The chain joins TRBV5-1 to TRBJ2-7; the TRBD1 assignment by TCRdb is unverifiable without DNA. This CDR3 is 16 amino acids long. Germline CDR1 SGHRS, CDR2 YFSETQ.

The V and J genes are TRBV4-2 and TRBJ2-1; the D call of TRBD2 rests on TCRdb alone, since no DNA is present to check it. The V gene's germline CDR1 is LGHNA and CDR2 YNFKEQ. The CDR3 has 18 residues. This chain's CDR3 is CASSQDEVGLAVNNEQFF.

The CDR3 region is CASSLAQGTTDTQYF. The chain uses TRBV7-9 and TRBJ2-3. This CDR3 spans 15 amino acids. The germline gives CDR1 SEHNR, CDR2 FQNEAQ (reference sequence).